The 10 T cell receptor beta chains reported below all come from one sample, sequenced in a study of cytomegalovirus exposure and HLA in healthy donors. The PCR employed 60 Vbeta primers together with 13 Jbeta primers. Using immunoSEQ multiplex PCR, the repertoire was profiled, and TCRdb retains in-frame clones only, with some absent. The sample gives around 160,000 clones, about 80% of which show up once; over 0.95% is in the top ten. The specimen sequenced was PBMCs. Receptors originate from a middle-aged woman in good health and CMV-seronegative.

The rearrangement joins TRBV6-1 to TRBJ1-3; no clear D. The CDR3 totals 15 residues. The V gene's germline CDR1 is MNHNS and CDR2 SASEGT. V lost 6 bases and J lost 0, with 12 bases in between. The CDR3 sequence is CASRAETRSGNTIYF. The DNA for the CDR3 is TGTGCCAGCAGGGCCGAGACACGCTCTGGAAACACCATATATTTT.

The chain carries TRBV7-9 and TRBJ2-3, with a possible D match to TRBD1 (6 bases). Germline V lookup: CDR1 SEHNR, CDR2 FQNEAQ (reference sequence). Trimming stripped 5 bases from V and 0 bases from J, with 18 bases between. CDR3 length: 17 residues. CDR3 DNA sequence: TGTGCCAGCAGCCCTCGGACAGTCTCCTCTAGCACAGATACGCAGTATTTT. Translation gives CASSPRTVSSSTDTQYF.

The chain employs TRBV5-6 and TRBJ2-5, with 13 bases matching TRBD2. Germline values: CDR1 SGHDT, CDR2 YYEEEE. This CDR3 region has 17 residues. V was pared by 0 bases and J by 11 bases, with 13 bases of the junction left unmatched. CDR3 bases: TGTGCCAGCAGCTTGGAGGGACTAGCGGGGCCCGGGATTAGGCAGTACTTC. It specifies CASSLEGLAGPGIRQYF.

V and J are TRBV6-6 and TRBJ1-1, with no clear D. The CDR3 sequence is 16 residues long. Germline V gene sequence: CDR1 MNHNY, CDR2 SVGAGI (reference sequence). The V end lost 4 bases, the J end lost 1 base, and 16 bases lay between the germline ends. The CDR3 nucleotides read TGTGCCAGCAGTTCCCTAGACGGTCAGAGGAACACTGAAGCTTTCTTT. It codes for CASSSLDGQRNTEAFF.

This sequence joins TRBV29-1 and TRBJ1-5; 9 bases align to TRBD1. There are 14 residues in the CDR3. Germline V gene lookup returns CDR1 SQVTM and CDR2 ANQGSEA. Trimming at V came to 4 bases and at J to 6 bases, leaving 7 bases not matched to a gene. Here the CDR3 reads CSVVTGGAGQPQHF. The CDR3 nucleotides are TGCAGCGTTGTTACAGGGGGCGCCGGTCAGCCCCAGCATTTT.

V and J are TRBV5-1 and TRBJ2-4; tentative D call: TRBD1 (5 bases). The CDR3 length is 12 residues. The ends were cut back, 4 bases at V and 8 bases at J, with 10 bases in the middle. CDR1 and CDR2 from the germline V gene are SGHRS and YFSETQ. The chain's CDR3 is CASSAKGDIQYF. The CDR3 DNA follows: TGCGCCAGCAGCGCGAAAGGGGACATTCAGTACTTC.

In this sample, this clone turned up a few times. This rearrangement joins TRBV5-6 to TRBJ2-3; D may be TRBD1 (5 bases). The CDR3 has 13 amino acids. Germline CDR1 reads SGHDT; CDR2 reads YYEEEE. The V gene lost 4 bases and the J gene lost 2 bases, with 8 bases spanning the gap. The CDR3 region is CASSMDTTDTQYF. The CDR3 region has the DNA TGTGCCAGCAGCATGGACACCACAGATACGCAGTATTTT. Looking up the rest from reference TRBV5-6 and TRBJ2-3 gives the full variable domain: DAGVTQSPTHLIKTRGQQVTLRCSPKSGHDTVSWYQQALGQGPQFIFQYYEEEERQRGNFPDRFSGHQFPNYSSELNVNALLLGDSALYLCASSMDTTDTQYFGPGTRLTVL.

CDR3 sequence: CATSRDWGGDQPQHF. CDR3 sequence (DNA): TGTGCCACCAGCAGAGATTGGGGAGGGGATCAGCCCCAGCATTTT. The rearrangement links TRBV15 to TRBJ1-5; maybe TRBD1 (5 bases). Trimming left V 0 bases short and J 5 bases short, with 11 bases between. CDR1 and CDR2 (germline): LNHNV, YYDKDF (reference sequence). The CDR3 is 15 amino acids.

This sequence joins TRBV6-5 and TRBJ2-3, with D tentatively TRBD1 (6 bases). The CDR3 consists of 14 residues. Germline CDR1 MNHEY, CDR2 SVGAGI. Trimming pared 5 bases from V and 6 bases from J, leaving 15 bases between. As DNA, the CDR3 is TGTGCCAGCAGTACAGGGACCTACCAGGATACGCAGTATTTT. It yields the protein CASSTGTYQDTQYF.

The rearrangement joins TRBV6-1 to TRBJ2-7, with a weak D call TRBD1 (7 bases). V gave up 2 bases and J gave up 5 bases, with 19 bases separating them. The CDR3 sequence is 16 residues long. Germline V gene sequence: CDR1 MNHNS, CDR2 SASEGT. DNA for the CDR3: TGTGCCAGCAGTGAAATCTTAGGAGGGGGCGCCGACGAGCAGTACTTC. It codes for CASSEILGGGADEQYF.